One and the same sample provided the 17 T cell receptor beta chains below, sequenced in a study of response to subunit inactivated influenza vaccine. TCRdb reprocessed the RT-PCR reads with MiXCR, giving one entry per CDR3 protein. Of about 700,000 distinct CDR3 sequences in the sample, around 14% were seen once. The source material was PBMCs from blood, sampled 11 to 12 days after vaccination. The receptors come from a man aged 50 to 60 who received an inactivated influenza vaccine.

There are a few counts of this clonotype. J is TRBJ2-3 and V is TRBV7-2, with D maybe TRBD1 (6 bases). The CDR3 extends over 15 amino acids. V gave up 3 bases and J gave up 1 base, with 11 bases separating them. CDR1 is SGHTA and CDR2 is FQGNSA in the germline V gene. Here the CDR3 reads CASSFSGTRTDTQYF. CDR3 bases: TGTGCCAGCAGCTTCTCCGGGACACGCACAGATACGCAGTATTTT.

The chain is built from TRBV5-4 and TRBJ2-3; a weak D match, TRBD2 (6 bases). With 4 bases removed from V and 0 bases from J, the gap between germline ends came to 15 bases. This CDR3 is built from 16 residues. CDR1 is SGHNT, CDR2 YYREEE, per germline (reference sequence). The CDR3 loop reads CASSLNSGPSTDTQYF. CDR3 sequence (DNA): TGTGCCAGCAGCCTGAATAGCGGTCCTAGCACAGATACGCAGTATTTT.

V usage is TRBV6-2 or TRBV6-3 and J usage is TRBJ1-2; 8 bases are shared with TRBD1. J gave up 3 bases and V 2 bases, and 8 bases lay outside the gene matches. Germline values: CDR1 MNHEY, CDR2 SVGEGT. This CDR3 has 16 residues. CDR3 protein: CASSYPLGTGDYGYTF. The DNA for the CDR3 is TGTGCCAGCAGTTACCCTCTCGGGACAGGAGACTATGGCTACACCTTC.

This clonotype came up many times. The chain couples TRBV7-9 to TRBJ2-3; D possibly corresponds to TRBD2 (7 bases). Per germline, CDR1 SEHNR and CDR2 FQNEAQ (reference sequence). Deletions cut 4 bases from V and 1 base from J, with 15 bases between. There are 16 residues in the CDR3. The chain's CDR3 is CASSSDSGTRTDTQYF. CDR3 in DNA: TGTGCCAGCAGCTCGGACAGCGGGACACGCACAGATACGCAGTATTTT.

This sequence joins TRBV11-3 and TRBJ2-7; the match to TRBD1 covers 7 bases. CDR1 and CDR2 (germline): SGHNT, YENEEA. The CDR3 has 13 residues. V shed 5 bases and J 6 bases; nucleotides not matched to a gene: 7. The CDR3 DNA is TGTGCCAGCAGCCCCAAGACAGGGAGCGAGCAGTACTTC. Protein product: CASSPKTGSEQYF.

The chain combines TRBV30 with TRBJ2-3; D may be TRBD2 (6 bases). Germline CDR1 GTSNPN, CDR2 SVGIG (reference sequence). The CDR3 totals 15 residues. V was cut by 5 bases and J by 6 bases, with 21 bases left in between. CDR3 DNA: TGTGCCTGGGGGTCCGGGACTCACCCCGCGGATACGCAGTATTTT. It codes for CAWGSGTHPADTQYF.

Ten or more counts support this clonotype. The V gene is TRBV29-1, the J gene TRBJ2-7; 7 nucleotides match TRBD1. This CDR3 is 15 amino acids long. Germline trimming cut 3 bases from V and 2 bases from J; bases unmatched to any gene: 10. The germline V gene has CDR1 SQVTM and CDR2 ANQGSEA. The CDR3 DNA sequence: TGCAGCGTTGATGGTACCGGGACAGAGCCCTACGAGCAGTACTTC. Translating gives CSVDGTGTEPYEQYF.

The genes are TRBV7-9 and TRBJ2-3; D remains ambiguous. Trimming cost V 3 bases and J 5 bases, with 6 bases left between them. CDR1 is SEHNR, CDR2 FQNEAQ, per germline (reference sequence). The CDR3 covers 12 residues. For the CDR3, the DNA is TGTGCCAGCAGCTTCAAGATAGATACGCAGTATTTT. As protein: CASSFKIDTQYF.

This sequence joins TRBV29-1 and TRBJ2-3, with 8 bases matching TRBD2. The CDR3 covers 14 residues. The V gene end was trimmed by 4 bases and the J gene end by 0 bases; junction bases not matched to a gene: 3. Germline-derived CDR1 and CDR2 are SQVTM and ANQGSEA. The CDR3 coding sequence is TGCAGCGTTGGACTAGCGAGCAGCACAGATACGCAGTATTTT. Its translation: CSVGLASSTDTQYF.

This clonotype has a handful of counts. The chain uses TRBV14 and TRBJ2-2, with 7 nucleotides matching TRBD1. CDR3 size: 14 residues. Germline V gives CDR1 SGHDN, CDR2 FVKESK. With 5 bases clipped from V and 6 bases from J, the junction kept 6 bases outside the gene matches. Here the CDR3 reads CASSSRTGPGELFF. The CDR3 DNA reads as TGTGCCAGCAGCTCGAGGACAGGCCCCGGGGAGCTGTTTTTT.

The V gene is TRBV18, the J gene TRBJ1-1; no reliable D call. The CDR3 contains 15 residues. In germline, CDR1 is KGHSH, CDR2 LQKENI. V was shortened by 0 bases and J by 2 bases, with 10 bases between the two germline ends. Written as DNA, the CDR3 is TGTGCCAGCTCACCACCTAGTGTCACAAACACTGAAGCTTTCTTT. This sequence encodes CASSPPSVTNTEAFF. The whole variable domain, filled in from reference TRBV18 and TRBJ1-1, reads NAGVMQNPRHLVRRRGQEARLRCSPMKGHSHVYWYRQLPEEGLKFMVYLQKENIIDESGMPKERFSAEFPKEGPSILRIQQVVRGDSAAYFCASSPPSVTNTEAFFGQGTRLTVV.

In its sample, this clonotype was seen a few times. This rearrangement joins TRBV12-3 or TRBV12-4 to TRBJ2-3, with 13 bases lining up with TRBD2. The CDR3 has 14 residues. The V and J ends lost 3 bases and 6 bases, in that order; junction bases with no gene match: 0. The CDR3 DNA is TGTGCCAGCAGTTTGACTAGCGGGGGGGATACGCAGTATTTT. It yields the protein CASSLTSGGDTQYF.

The chain carries TRBV6-1 and TRBJ2-7; D gene unclear. The ends were cut back, 7 bases at V and 1 base at J, with 11 bases in the middle. The germline V gene has CDR1 MNHNS and CDR2 SASEGT. CDR3 length: 13 amino acids. The CDR3 coding sequence is TGTGCCAGCATTAAGCCGTGGTCCTACGAGCAGTACTTC. It translates to CASIKPWSYEQYF.

This clonotype was counted a few times. The chain couples TRBV15 to TRBJ2-1, with 8 bases that match TRBD2. The CDR3 covers 16 residues. The trim removed 1 base at V and 10 bases at J, leaving 12 bases unmatched. Germline V gene lookup returns CDR1 LNHNV and CDR2 YYDKDF (reference sequence). The CDR3 sequence: CATSRVGRVGPREQFF. The CDR3 DNA is TGTGCCACCAGCAGAGTCGGGAGGGTCGGACCGAGGGAGCAGTTCTTC.

This clonotype came up a few times. The CDR3 spells CASSLEAGGPGFLNEQFF. The CDR3 nucleotides are TGTGCCAGCAGCTTAGAGGCGGGGGGGCCGGGATTTTTAAATGAGCAGTTCTTC. The rearrangement uses TRBV7-6 and TRBJ2-1; 9 bases are shared with TRBD2. The germline CDR1 and CDR2 sequences are SGHVS and FNYEAQ. V shed 1 base and J 7 bases; nucleotides not matched to a gene: 14. The CDR3 contains 18 residues.

In this sample, this clonotype turned up many times. The V gene is TRBV3-1, the J gene TRBJ2-3; 8 bases fit TRBD2. V lost 4 bases to trimming and J lost 1 base; unmatched junction nucleotides: 1. The germline V gene encodes CDR1 LGHDT and CDR2 YNNKEL (reference sequence). This CDR3 contains 14 residues. The CDR3 protein is CASSRTSRTDTQYF. The DNA of the CDR3 is TGTGCCAGCAGCCGGACTAGCCGCACAGATACGCAGTATTTT.

In this sample, this clonotype turned up once. The V call is TRBV3-1, the J call TRBJ2-2; 10 bases match TRBD2. Germline-derived CDR1 and CDR2 are LGHDT and YNNKEL (reference sequence). V trimming: 8 bases; J trimming: 4 bases; junction bases outside the gene matches: 13. The CDR3 sequence is 17 residues long. CDR3 sequence (DNA): TGTGCCAGCGGCCTATCTCGGGCTAGCGGGGGCACCGGGGAGCTGTTTTTT. Protein: CASGLSRASGGTGELFF.